The rows below give T cell receptor beta chains drawn from one sample of a study of radiotherapy plus CTLA-4 blockade in lung cancer. TCRdb's copy holds only in-frame clones and misses some; the assay was immunoSEQ multiplex PCR. The repertoire consists of tens of thousands of clones, with 72% occurring once and the leading ten covering approximately 8.6%. This sample comprised peripheral blood, obtained from a patient treated with radiotherapy plus ipilimumab. The receptors stem from a human donor with non-small cell lung cancer whose response to radiotherapy plus ipilimumab could not be evaluated. The CDR3 runs from the conserved cysteine through the conserved F or W. D genes are given only for firm matches. The size field is filled for only some rows; it gives once, few, many or a size class.

j_call v_call clone_size cdr3_length d_call cdr3_nt cdr3_aa
TRBJ2-7 TRBV5-1 . 17 TRBD1 TGCGCCAGCAGCTTGGTTTTGCCGGGACAGGGCTCCTACGAGCAGTACTTC CASSLVLPGQGSYEQYF
TRBJ2-7 TRBV5-4 . 16 TRBD1 TGTGCCAGCAGCAGAGACAGGGGGCAGGTCGGCTACGAGCAGTACTTC CASSRDRGQVGYEQYF
TRBJ2-3 TRBV11-2 . 16 TRBD1 TGTGCCAGCAGCTTAGGAGGGGGCACAATTTTAGATACGCAGTATTTT CASSLGGGTILDTQYF
TRBJ2-7 TRBV11-2 few 15 TRBD2 TGTGCCAGCAGCCCCCGGACTAGCGCAACCTACGAGCAGTACTTC CASSPRTSATYEQYF
TRBJ1-1 TRBV5-6 . 14 . TGTGCCAGCAGCTTGGCCTGGGCCAACACTGAAGCTTTCTTT CASSLAWANTEAFF
TRBJ1-3 TRBV30 . 15 . TGTGCCTTACGCTCGGGACTGGGCTCTGGAAACACCATATATTTT CALRSGLGSGNTIYF
TRBJ2-3 TRBV11-2 once 15 . TGTGCCAGCAGCCCCCTATCGGCGCAGGCAGATACGCAGTATTTT CASSPLSAQADTQYF
TRBJ2-7 TRBV10-3 few 12 . TGTGCCATCACAGATGGGCCGGACGAGCAGTACTTC CAITDGPDEQYF
TRBJ2-4 TRBV6-5 . 14 . TGTGCCAGCAGTTACTCTCGGGGGTACGACATTCAGTACTTC CASSYSRGYDIQYF
TRBJ1-1 TRBV9 . 13 . TGTGCCAGCAGCGTAGGGACAAACACTGAAGCTTTCTTT CASSVGTNTEAFF
TRBJ1-1 TRBV6-1 . 12 . TGTGCCAGCAGTGAACGGACAGTCGAAGCTTTCTTT CASSERTVEAFF
TRBJ1-2 TRBV19 . 14 . TGTGCCAGTAGGAACGAGATTCTTTCTGTTGGCTACACCTTC CASRNEILSVGYTF
TRBJ2-1 TRBV7-9 . 14 . TGTGCCAGCGGGCGCGTTCGAGACTACAATGAGCAGTTCTTC CASGRVRDYNEQFF
TRBJ2-7 TRBV7-3 . 15 TRBD2 TGTGCCAGCAGCTTAACTGGGCTAGCGGACTACGAGCAGTACTTC CASSLTGLADYEQYF
TRBJ1-3 TRBV6-7 . 13 . TGTGCCAGCAGAGAGTCCTCTGGAAACACCATATATTTT CASRESSGNTIYF
TRBJ1-2 TRBV27 . 14 . TGTGCCAGCAGTTCTACAGGCTACTCCTATGGCTACACCTTC CASSSTGYSYGYTF
TRBJ2-7 TRBV5-4 . 14 . TGTGCCAGCAGCTTGGGTCTAGGGGCCTACGAGCAGTACTTC CASSLGLGAYEQYF
TRBJ2-3 TRBV7-2 few 16 TRBD2 TGTGCCAGCAGCCTCGGGTTGGGACTAGCGACAGATACGCAGTATTTT CASSLGLGLATDTQYF
TRBJ1-5 TRBV18 . 14 TRBD1 TGTGCCAGCTCCGGGGACAGGGCTGATCAGCCCCAGCATTTT CASSGDRADQPQHF
TRBJ1-6 TRBV30 . 14 . TGTGCCTGTTCGAGGAGCTCCTATAATTCACCCCTCCACTTT CACSRSSYNSPLHF
TRBJ2-5 TRBV5-6 . 17 . TGTGCCAGCATCCGAAGCGCGGCGGGATCTATTGAAGAGACCCAGTACTTC CASIRSAAGSIEETQYF
TRBJ1-4 TRBV7-9 once 17 . TGTGCCAGCAGCTCTACGAAATTACAGGGCCCAAATGAAAAACTGTTTTTT CASSSTKLQGPNEKLFF
TRBJ1-4 TRBV6-5 . 13 . TGTGCCAGCAGTGAGGGATGGGGTGAAAAACTGTTTTTT CASSEGWGEKLFF
TRBJ1-2 TRBV9 . 14 . TGTGCCAGCAGCGGGCACCGGGGAGGGTATGGCTACACCTTC CASSGHRGGYGYTF
TRBJ2-5 TRBV4-1 once 17 TRBD2 TGCGCCAGCAGCCCTCCGGGACTAGCGGGGGGGCTGGAGACCCAGTACTTC CASSPPGLAGGLETQYF
TRBJ2-1 TRBV7-7 . 15 TRBD2 TGTGCCAGCAGCCCAACTAGCGGGAGGAACATTGAGCAGTTCTTC CASSPTSGRNIEQFF
TRBJ1-2 TRBV5-4 . 13 . TGTGCCAGCAGCTTCGTGAGTAACTATGGCTACACCTTC CASSFVSNYGYTF
TRBJ2-7 TRBV6-6 . 15 . TGTGCCAGCAGTTACTCAGGCAGGGGAGTTTACGAGCAGTACTTC CASSYSGRGVYEQYF
TRBJ2-4 TRBV7-2 few 15 TRBD2 TGTGCCAGCAGCCGCGACGGGAGGGTTATAAACATTCAGTACTTC CASSRDGRVINIQYF
TRBJ2-7 TRBV19 . 19 . TGTGCCAGTAGTATAGGAATAGGGTTCGGCGGGTCAGGCTCCTACGAGCAGTACTTC CASSIGIGFGGSGSYEQYF
TRBJ1-2 TRBV18 few 18 TRBD1 TGTGCCAGCTCACATCGGCAGCCAGACAGGGGAGGTAACTATGGCTACACCTTC CASSHRQPDRGGNYGYTF
TRBJ1-1 TRBV30 . 14 . TGTGCCTGGAGTGTATCGGTATCCGACACTGAAGCTTTCTTT CAWSVSVSDTEAFF
TRBJ2-3 TRBV6-5 . 12 . TGTGCCAGCAGCGGGGGCACAGATACGCAGTATTTT CASSGGTDTQYF
TRBJ2-2 TRBV27 . 16 TRBD2 TGTGCCAGCAGTTTAGGACTAGCCCCTGGGGCCGGGGAGCTGTTTTTT CASSLGLAPGAGELFF
TRBJ2-5 TRBV19 . 15 . TGTGCCAGTAGCGCCGGGAACGAATTCCGAGAGACCCAGTACTTC CASSAGNEFRETQYF